This entry lists 15 T cell receptor beta chains sequenced from one sample in a study of response to subunit inactivated influenza vaccine. TCRdb reanalysed the RT-PCR reads using MiXCR and keeps one entry per CDR3 protein. The sample yields more than 700,000 distinct CDR3 sequences, 21% seen once. The specimen comprised PBMCs from blood, sampled approximately 5 days after vaccination. These TCRs come from a man aged 50 to 59 who received an inactivated influenza vaccine.

This clonotype was seen a handful of times. The chain joins TRBV5-1 to TRBJ2-7; D gene uncertain. V gave up 4 bases and J gave up 2 bases, with 13 bases separating them. The CDR3 length is 14 residues. The germline V gene encodes CDR1 SGHRS and CDR2 YFSETQ. The CDR3 DNA sequence: TGCGCCAGCAGCCTGTACGGGCCTGCCTACGAGCAGTACTTC. This translates into CASSLYGPAYEQYF. Based on the CDR3 plus reference TRBV5-1 and TRBJ2-7, the full variable domain is KAGVTQTPRYLIKTRGQQVTLSCSPISGHRSVSWYQQTPGQGLQFLFEYFSETQRNKGNFPGRFSGRQFSNSRSEMNVSTLELGDSALYLCASSLYGPAYEQYFGPGTRLTVT.

In regard to this clonotype: The junction departs from germline at one end; a sequencing error may be responsible. The rearrangement uses TRBV5-1 and TRBJ2-7, with D unclear. Germline CDR1 and CDR2: SGHRS and YFSETQ. This CDR3 is 13 amino acids long. Written as DNA, the CDR3 is TGCGCCAGCAGCTTTGACGGTAGCTACGAGCACTACTTC. Its protein is CASSFDGSYEHYF.

This clonotype was found a few times. The rearrangement uses TRBV27 and TRBJ2-1; no firm D call. CDR3 length: 16 residues. In germline, CDR1 is MNHEY, CDR2 SMNVEV (reference sequence). V was shortened by 2 bases and J by 1 base, with 12 bases between the two germline ends. The CDR3 DNA follows: TGTGCCAGCAGTTTAGACGGACCGTTTTCCTACAATGAGCAGTTCTTC. Translation: CASSLDGPFSYNEQFF.

This clonotype has a count of ten or more. This sequence joins TRBV12-3 or TRBV12-4 and TRBJ2-7; TRBD2 agrees at 8 bases. CDR3 length: 14 residues. V lost 2 bases and J lost 7; bases outside the gene matches: 7. Here the CDR3 DNA reads TGTGCCAGCAGTTTATCCGGGACTAGAAGGGAGCAGTACTTC. Its protein product is CASSLSGTRREQYF.

This clonotype showed up many times. The V and J genes are TRBV27 and TRBJ2-7; D is possibly TRBD1 or TRBD2 (5 bases each). The CDR3 length is 12 residues. Germline CDR1 and CDR2: MNHEY and SMNVEV (reference sequence). The V end was cut by 8 bases, the J end by 7 bases, with 15 bases between. CDR3: CASRDLRGEQYF. Written as DNA, the CDR3 is TGTGCCAGCCGGGACCTCCGGGGTGAGCAGTACTTC.

The sample holds many counts of this clonotype. The gene calls are TRBV7-2 and TRBJ2-5, with D perhaps matching TRBD1 (6 bases). V gave up 5 bases and J gave up 0 bases, with 10 bases separating them. CDR3 length: 14 residues. Germline V gene lookup returns CDR1 SGHTA and CDR2 FQGNSA. CDR3 region: CASSPRGYQETQYF. The CDR3 DNA follows: TGTGCCAGCAGCCCCAGGGGTTACCAAGAGACCCAGTACTTC.

This clonotype occurred a few times. V gene TRBV10-3 combines with J gene TRBJ2-2, with D perhaps TRBD2 (5 bases). The germline V and J ends were trimmed by 4 bases and 1 base, with 13 bases remaining between them. The germline gives CDR1 ENHRY, CDR2 SYGVKD. The CDR3 has 16 amino acids. The DNA of the CDR3 is TGTGCCATCAGTGTCAAAACGGGGTTGAACACCGGGGAGCTGTTTTTT. Residues: CAISVKTGLNTGELFF.

V and J are TRBV6-5 and TRBJ2-7, with 9 bases matching TRBD1. Losses at the gene ends were 4 bases for V and 3 bases for J; bases not matched to a gene: 7. Per germline, CDR1 MNHEY and CDR2 SVGAGI. This CDR3 is built from 15 residues. The CDR3 is CASSFPGQGIYEQYF. Written as DNA, the CDR3 is TGTGCCAGCAGTTTCCCGGGACAGGGCATCTACGAGCAGTACTTC.

V gene TRBV10-3 combines with J gene TRBJ2-5, with unresolved D. The germline CDR1 and CDR2 sequences are ENHRY and SYGVKD. Trimming pared 0 bases from V and 2 bases from J, leaving 7 bases between. This CDR3 region has 14 residues. DNA for the CDR3: TGTGCCATCAGTGAGTCGATCCAGCAAGAGACCCAGTACTTC. Protein product: CAISESIQQETQYF.

The chain has TRBV15 and TRBJ2-1; D gene ambiguous. CDR3 length equals 16 residues. V lost 3 bases and J lost 4, with 16 bases in between. CDR1 and CDR2 from the germline V gene are LNHNV and YYDKDF (reference sequence). CDR3 in DNA: TGTGCCACCAGCAGGGCCCTGGGTTCCATTTACAATGAGCAGTTCTTC. Amino acid sequence: CATSRALGSIYNEQFF.

This clonotype was counted between two and nine times. The V call is TRBV3-1, the J call TRBJ2-7; TRBD1 matches 11 bases. The CDR3 is 16 amino acids. Germline assignment: CDR1 LGHDT and CDR2 YNNKEL (reference sequence). V trimming: 1 base; J trimming: 2 bases; junction bases outside the gene matches: 4. The CDR3 reads CASSQGPGQGAYEQYF. The DNA for the CDR3 is TGTGCCAGCAGCCAAGGTCCGGGACAGGGGGCCTACGAGCAGTACTTC.

This clonotype was recorded a few times. The chain joins TRBV29-1 to TRBJ2-2, with 7 bases matching TRBD1. Germline CDR1 is SQVTM and CDR2 is ANQGSEA. Trimming at V came to 5 bases and at J to 2 bases, leaving 11 bases not matched to a gene. The CDR3 loop spans 16 amino acids. In DNA form, the CDR3 reads TGCAGCGTTATATGGGGACAGCGATTCAACACCGGGGAGCTGTTTTTT. Encoded protein: CSVIWGQRFNTGELFF.

This chain links TRBV12-3 or TRBV12-4 with TRBJ2-2; 7 bases map to TRBD1. The CDR3 consists of 15 residues. Germline trimming cut 1 base from V and 5 bases from J; bases unmatched to any gene: 4. As DNA, the CDR3 is TGTGCCAGCAGTTTAGAGCAGGGGGTAACCGGGGAGCTGTTTTTT. Its translation: CASSLEQGVTGELFF.

This clonotype appeared a single time. The V gene is TRBV10-3, the J gene TRBJ2-3, with D tentatively TRBD1 (5 bases). The CDR3 is 15 amino acids. With 1 base removed from V and 3 bases from J, the gap between germline ends came to 11 bases. CDR1 is ENHRY, CDR2 SYGVKD, per germline. The CDR3 sequence is CAISELAAGTDTQYF. DNA of the CDR3: TGTGCCATCAGTGAGTTGGCTGCAGGGACAGATACGCAGTATTTT.

This chain links TRBV5-1 with TRBJ2-2, with D uncertain. Trimming pared 0 bases from V and 3 bases from J, leaving 3 bases between. Germline lookup yields CDR1 SGHRS and CDR2 YFSETQ. The CDR3 loop spans 13 amino acids. CDR3 protein: CASSLVHTGELFF. Written as DNA, the CDR3 is TGCGCCAGCAGCTTGGTCCACACCGGGGAGCTGTTTTTT. The variable domain in full, completed from reference TRBV5-1 and TRBJ2-2, reads KAGVTQTPRYLIKTRGQQVTLSCSPISGHRSVSWYQQTPGQGLQFLFEYFSETQRNKGNFPGRFSGRQFSNSRSEMNVSTLELGDSALYLCASSLVHTGELFFGEGSRLTVL.